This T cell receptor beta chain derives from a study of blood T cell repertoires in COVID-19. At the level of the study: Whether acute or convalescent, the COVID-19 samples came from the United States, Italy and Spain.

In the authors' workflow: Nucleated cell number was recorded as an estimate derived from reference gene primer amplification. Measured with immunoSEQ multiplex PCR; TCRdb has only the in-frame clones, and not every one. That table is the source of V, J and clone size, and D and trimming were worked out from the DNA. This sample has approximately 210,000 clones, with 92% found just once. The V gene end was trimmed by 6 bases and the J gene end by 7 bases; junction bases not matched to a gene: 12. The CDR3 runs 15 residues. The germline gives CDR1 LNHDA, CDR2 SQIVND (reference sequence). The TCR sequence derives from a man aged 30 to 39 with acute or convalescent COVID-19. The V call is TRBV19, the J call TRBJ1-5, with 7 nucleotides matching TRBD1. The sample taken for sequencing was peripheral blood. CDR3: CASSQQGIKGQPQHF. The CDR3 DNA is TGTGCCAGTAGCCAACAGGGGATAAAAGGGCAGCCCCAGCATTTT.